Shown below are 8 T cell receptor beta chains from a single sample sequenced in a study of metastatic and nonmetastatic thyroid tumors. TCRdb re-clonotyped the PCR reads via MiXCR. This table has tens of thousands of clones, roughly 15% appearing once. Every patient was untreated before thyroid surgery. The sample comprised blood. All receptors derive from a male donor with papillary thyroid cancer or a benign thyroid nodule (not recorded which). Some clones in this sample may be carry-over from other donors' samples.

This clone has ten or more counts. This chain connects TRBV20-1 to TRBJ2-3; D is possibly TRBD1 or TRBD2 (5 bases each). Trimming stripped 1 base from V and 1 base from J, with 9 bases between. The germline gives CDR1 DFQATT, CDR2 SNEGSKA (reference sequence). This CDR3 is 14 amino acids long. DNA of the CDR3: TGCAGTGCTAGAGCGGGACGGGGCACAGATACGCAGTATTTT. Residues: CSARAGRGTDTQYF.

This clone was seen a handful of times. The rearrangement joins TRBV29-1 to TRBJ1-1; no clear D. Deletions cut 7 bases from V and 3 bases from J, with 15 bases between. CDR3 length: 13 residues. Per the germline V gene, CDR1 is SQVTM and CDR2 is ANQGSEA. The CDR3 nucleotides are TGCAGCGCCCAATTTTGCCCGGACACTGAAGCTTTCTTT. It specifies CSAQFCPDTEAFF.

This clone was recorded at least ten times. This chain joins TRBV28 and TRBJ2-1, with 8 nucleotides matching TRBD1. CDR3 length: 14 residues. The trim removed 7 bases at V and 7 bases at J, leaving 9 bases unmatched. CDR1 and CDR2 (germline): MDHEN, SYDVKM. The CDR3 DNA reads as TGTGCCAGCAAGGGGGGACAGGATCGAAATGAGCAGTTCTTC. It encodes CASKGGQDRNEQFF. Looking up the rest from reference TRBV28 and TRBJ2-1 gives the full variable domain: DVKVTQSSRYLVKRTGEKVFLECVQDMDHENMFWYRQDPGLGLRLIYFSYDVKMKEKGDIPEGYSVSREKKERFSLILESASTNQTSMYLCASKGGQDRNEQFFGPGTRLTVL.

This clone was observed many times. The chain links TRBV6-2 or TRBV6-3 to TRBJ2-3; 8 nucleotides agree with TRBD2. V lost 7 bases and J lost 6; bases outside the gene matches: 3. This CDR3 contains 12 residues. The germline CDR1 and CDR2 sequences are MNHEY and SVGEGT. CDR3 sequence: CASTAGVDTQYF. In DNA, the CDR3 is TGTGCCAGCACAGCGGGGGTGGATACGCAGTATTTT.

There are many counts of this clone. The chain links TRBV29-1 to TRBJ1-2; 10 bases are a match to TRBD1. The CDR3 extends over 16 amino acids. CDR1 and CDR2 (germline): SQVTM, ANQGSEA. The junction had 14 bases not matched to a gene; V was cut back by 7 bases and J by 3 bases. The CDR3, as DNA: TGCAGCGGTGAGACAGGGGGCAGAGGTTATGACTATGGCTACACCTTC. Protein: CSGETGGRGYDYGYTF.

By share, this clone ranks as medium-sized. This rearrangement joins TRBV5-1 to TRBJ2-2; D possibly matches TRBD1 or TRBD2 (5 bases each). Trimming pared 2 bases from V and 6 bases from J, leaving 17 bases between. The germline gives CDR1 SGHRS, CDR2 YFSETQ. The CDR3 extends over 16 amino acids. The DNA for the CDR3 is TGCGCCAGCAGCTTCGGGGACGCTGTGTTTTCCGGGGAGCTGTTTTTT. Amino acids: CASSFGDAVFSGELFF.

This clone was found many times. This rearrangement joins TRBV6-1 to TRBJ2-1, with 9 bases lining up with TRBD2. The CDR3 spans 13 residues. Trimming at V came to 5 bases and at J to 8 bases, leaving 4 bases not matched to a gene. CDR1 and CDR2 from the germline V gene are MNHNS and SASEGT. In DNA form, the CDR3 reads TGTGCCAGCAGTCTAGCGGGGAGGGATGAGCAGTTCTTC. Its protein product is CASSLAGRDEQFF.

This clone is judged medium-sized. V usage is TRBV11-3 and J usage is TRBJ1-2; no reliable D call. V was clipped by 1 base and J by 3 bases, with 6 bases between them. This CDR3 region has 13 residues. Germline lookup yields CDR1 SGHNT and CDR2 YENEEA. The CDR3 here is CASSLGSDYGYTF. In nucleotides, the CDR3 is TGTGCCAGCAGCTTAGGAAGCGACTATGGCTACACCTTC.